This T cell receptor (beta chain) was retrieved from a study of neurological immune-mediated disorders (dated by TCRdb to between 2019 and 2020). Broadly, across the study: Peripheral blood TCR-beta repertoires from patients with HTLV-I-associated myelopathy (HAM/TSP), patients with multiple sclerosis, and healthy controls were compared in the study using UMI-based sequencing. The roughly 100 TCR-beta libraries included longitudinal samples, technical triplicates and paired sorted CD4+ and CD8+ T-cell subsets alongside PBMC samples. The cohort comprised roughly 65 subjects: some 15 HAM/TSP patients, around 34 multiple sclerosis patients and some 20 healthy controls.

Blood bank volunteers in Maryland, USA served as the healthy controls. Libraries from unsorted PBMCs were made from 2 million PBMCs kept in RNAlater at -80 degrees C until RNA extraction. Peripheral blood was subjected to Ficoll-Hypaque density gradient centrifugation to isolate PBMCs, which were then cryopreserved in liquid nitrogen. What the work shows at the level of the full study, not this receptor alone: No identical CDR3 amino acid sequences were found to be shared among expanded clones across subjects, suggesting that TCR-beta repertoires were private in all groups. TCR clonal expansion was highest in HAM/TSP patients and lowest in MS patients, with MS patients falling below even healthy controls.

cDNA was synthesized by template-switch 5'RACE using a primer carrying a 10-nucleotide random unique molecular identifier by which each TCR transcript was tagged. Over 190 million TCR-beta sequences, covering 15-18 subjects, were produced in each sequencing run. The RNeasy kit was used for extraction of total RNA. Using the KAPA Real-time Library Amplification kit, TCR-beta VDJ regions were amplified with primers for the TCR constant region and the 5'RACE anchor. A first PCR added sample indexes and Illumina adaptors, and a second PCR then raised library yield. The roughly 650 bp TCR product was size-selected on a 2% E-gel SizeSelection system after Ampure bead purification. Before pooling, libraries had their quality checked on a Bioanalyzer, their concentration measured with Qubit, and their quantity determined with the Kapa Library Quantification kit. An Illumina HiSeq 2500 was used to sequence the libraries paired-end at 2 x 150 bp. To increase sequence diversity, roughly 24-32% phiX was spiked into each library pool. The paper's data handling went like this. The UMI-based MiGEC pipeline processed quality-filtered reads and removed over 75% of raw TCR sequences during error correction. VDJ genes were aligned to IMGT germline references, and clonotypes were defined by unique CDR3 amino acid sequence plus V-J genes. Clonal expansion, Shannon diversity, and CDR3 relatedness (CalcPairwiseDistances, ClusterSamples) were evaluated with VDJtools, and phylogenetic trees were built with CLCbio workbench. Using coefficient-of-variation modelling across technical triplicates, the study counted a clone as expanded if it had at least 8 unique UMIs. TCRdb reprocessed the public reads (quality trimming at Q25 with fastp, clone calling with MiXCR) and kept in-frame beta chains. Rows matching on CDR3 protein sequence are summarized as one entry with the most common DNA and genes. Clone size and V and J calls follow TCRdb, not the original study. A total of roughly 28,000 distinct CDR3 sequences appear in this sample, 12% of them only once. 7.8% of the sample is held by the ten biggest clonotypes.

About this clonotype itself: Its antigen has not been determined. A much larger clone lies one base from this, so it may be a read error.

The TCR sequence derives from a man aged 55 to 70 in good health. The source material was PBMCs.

Here is the DNA: TGCGCCAGCAGCCCGGTACTAGCGGGGGGTCACCAAGAGACCCAGTACTTC. This sequence encodes CASSPVLAGGHQETQYF. The receptor chain draws on TRBV5-1 and TRBJ2-5; TRBD2 lines up with 12 middle nucleotides. In the germline V gene, CDR1 corresponds to SGHRS and CDR2 to YFSETQ. Clipping removes 4 bases from V and 0 bases from J, with 7 as the unmatched junction base count. The CDR3 runs 17 amino acids, cysteine and phenylalanine included. This entry keeps only the CDR3 DNA: 51 bases, framed from base 1.